Shown below are 2 T cell receptor beta chains from a single sample sequenced in a study of PD-1 blockade in mismatch repair-deficient tumors. Produced via immunoSEQ multiplex PCR; TCRdb's table is partial and in-frame only. The data hold roughly 84,000 clones, with over 70% observed a single time. The sample in question was peripheral blood, obtained 12 weeks after starting pembrolizumab. These receptor sequences come from an adult with mismatch repair-deficient cancer.

The chain recombines TRBV10-1 with TRBJ2-7, with D unclear. V was shortened by 3 bases and J by 1 base, with 13 bases between the two germline ends. Germline CDR1 is WNHNN and CDR2 is SYGVQD (reference sequence). The CDR3 consists of 15 residues. CDR3: CASSDTATFSYEQYF. CDR3 in DNA: TGCGCCAGCAGTGATACAGCGACTTTTTCCTACGAGCAGTACTTC.

Details on this clone: No DNA is shown, since the ends of the CDR3 on it are uncertain; the CDR3 is the one TCRdb lists. This chain's CDR3 is CASSTSSYGYTF. This rearrangement joins TRBV6-9 to TRBJ1-2. The CDR3 is made up of 12 amino acids, end residues included. Germline assignment: CDR1 MNHGY and CDR2 SVAAGI.